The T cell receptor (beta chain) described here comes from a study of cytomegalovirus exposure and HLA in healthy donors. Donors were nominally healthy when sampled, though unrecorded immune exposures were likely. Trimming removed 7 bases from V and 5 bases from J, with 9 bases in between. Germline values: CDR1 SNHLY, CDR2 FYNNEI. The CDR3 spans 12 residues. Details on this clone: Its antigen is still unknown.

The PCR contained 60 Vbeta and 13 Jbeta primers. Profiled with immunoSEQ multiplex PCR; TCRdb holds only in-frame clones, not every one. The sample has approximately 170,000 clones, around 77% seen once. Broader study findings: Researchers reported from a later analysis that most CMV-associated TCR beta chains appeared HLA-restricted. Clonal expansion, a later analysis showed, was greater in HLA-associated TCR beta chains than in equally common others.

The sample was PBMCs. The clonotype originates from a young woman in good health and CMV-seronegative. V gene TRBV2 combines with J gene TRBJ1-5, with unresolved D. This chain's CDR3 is CASNVGDQPQHF. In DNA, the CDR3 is TGTGCCAGCAATGTCGGGGATCAGCCCCAGCATTTT.